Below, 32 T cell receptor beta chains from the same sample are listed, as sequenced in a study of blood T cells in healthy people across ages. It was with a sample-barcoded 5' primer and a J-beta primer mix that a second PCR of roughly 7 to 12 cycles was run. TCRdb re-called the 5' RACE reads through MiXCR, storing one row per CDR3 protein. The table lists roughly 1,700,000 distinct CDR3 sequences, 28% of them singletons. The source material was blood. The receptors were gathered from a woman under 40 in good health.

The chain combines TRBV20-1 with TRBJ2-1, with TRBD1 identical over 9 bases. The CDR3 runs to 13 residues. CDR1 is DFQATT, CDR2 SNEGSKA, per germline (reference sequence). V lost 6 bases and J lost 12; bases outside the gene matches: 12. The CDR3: CSARGDRDYGQFF. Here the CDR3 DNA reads TGCAGTGCCAGGGGGGACAGGGATTACGGGCAGTTCTTC.

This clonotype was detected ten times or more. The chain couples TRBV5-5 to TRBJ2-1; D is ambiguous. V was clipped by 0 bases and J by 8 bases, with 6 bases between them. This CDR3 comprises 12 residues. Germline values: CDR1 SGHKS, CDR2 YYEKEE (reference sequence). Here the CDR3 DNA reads TGTGCCAGCAGCTTGGACGGCGATGAGCAGTTCTTC. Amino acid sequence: CASSLDGDEQFF. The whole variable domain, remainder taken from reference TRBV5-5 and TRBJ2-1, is DAGVTQSPTHLIKTRGQQVTLRCSPISGHKSVSWYQQVLGQGPQFIFQYYEKEERGRGNFPDRFSARQFPNYSSELNVNALLLGDSALYLCASSLDGDEQFFGPGTRLTVL.

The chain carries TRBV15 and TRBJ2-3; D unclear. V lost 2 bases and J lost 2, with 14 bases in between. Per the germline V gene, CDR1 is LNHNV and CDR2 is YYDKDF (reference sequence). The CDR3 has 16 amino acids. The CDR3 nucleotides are TGTGCCACCAGCAGACCTCTCCCAGGAGACACAGATACGCAGTATTTT. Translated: CATSRPLPGDTDTQYF.

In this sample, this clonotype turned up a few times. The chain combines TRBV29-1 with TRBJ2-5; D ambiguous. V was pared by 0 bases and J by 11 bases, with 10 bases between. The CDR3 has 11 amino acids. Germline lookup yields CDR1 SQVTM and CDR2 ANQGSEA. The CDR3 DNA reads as TGCAGCGTTGAAGACGGTTTTGAGCAGTACTTC. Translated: CSVEDGFEQYF.

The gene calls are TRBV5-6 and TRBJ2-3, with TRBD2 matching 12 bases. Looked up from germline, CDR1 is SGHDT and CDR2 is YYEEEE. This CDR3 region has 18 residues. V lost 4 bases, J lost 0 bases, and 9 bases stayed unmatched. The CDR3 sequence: CASSGQGLAGASTDTQYF. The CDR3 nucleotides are TGTGCCAGCAGCGGACAGGGACTAGCGGGCGCAAGCACAGATACGCAGTATTTT.

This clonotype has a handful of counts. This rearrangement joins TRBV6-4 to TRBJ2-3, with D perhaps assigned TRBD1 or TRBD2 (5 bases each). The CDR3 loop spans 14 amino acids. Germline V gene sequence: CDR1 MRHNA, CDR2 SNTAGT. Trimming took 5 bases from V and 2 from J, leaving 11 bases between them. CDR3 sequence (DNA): TGTGCCAGCAGTAGGGACCAAACCACAGATACGCAGTATTTT. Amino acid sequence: CASSRDQTTDTQYF.

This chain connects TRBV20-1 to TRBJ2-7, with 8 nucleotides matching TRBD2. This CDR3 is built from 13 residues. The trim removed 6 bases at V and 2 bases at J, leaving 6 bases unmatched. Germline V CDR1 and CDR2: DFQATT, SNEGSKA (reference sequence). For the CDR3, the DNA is TGCAGTGCCATTAGCGGGAACGCCTACGAGCAGTACTTC. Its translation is CSAISGNAYEQYF.

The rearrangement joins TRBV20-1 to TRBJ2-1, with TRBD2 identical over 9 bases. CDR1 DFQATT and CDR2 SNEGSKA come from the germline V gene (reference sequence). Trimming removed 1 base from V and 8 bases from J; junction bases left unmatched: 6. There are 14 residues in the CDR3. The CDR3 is CSARVLAGSDEQFF. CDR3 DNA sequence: TGCAGTGCTAGAGTCCTAGCGGGAAGCGATGAGCAGTTCTTC.

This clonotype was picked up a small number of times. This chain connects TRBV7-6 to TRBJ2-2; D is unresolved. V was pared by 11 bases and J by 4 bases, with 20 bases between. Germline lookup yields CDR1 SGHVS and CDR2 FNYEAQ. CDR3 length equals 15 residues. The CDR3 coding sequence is TGTGCCGTTAAACGGGCAGAGACAAGCACCGGGGAGCTGTTTTTT. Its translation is CAVKRAETSTGELFF.

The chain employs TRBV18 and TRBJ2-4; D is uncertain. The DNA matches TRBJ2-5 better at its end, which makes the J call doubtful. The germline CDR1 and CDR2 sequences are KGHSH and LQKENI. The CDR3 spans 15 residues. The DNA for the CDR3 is TGTGCCAGCTCACCACAACCGGGCGGTCAAGAGACCCAGTACTTC. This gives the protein CASSPQPGGQETQYF.

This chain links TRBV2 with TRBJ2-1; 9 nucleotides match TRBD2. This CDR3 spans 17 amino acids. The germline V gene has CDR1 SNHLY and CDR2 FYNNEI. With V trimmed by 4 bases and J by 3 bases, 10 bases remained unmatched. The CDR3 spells CASSGEASGAIYNEQFF. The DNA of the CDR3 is TGTGCCAGCAGTGGGGAGGCTAGCGGGGCGATCTACAATGAGCAGTTCTTC.

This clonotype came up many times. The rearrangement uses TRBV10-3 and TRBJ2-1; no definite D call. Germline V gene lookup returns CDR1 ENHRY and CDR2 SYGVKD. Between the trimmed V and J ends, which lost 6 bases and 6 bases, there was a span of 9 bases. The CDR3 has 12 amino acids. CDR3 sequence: CAIRLSGNEQFF. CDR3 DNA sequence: TGTGCCATCAGGTTATCAGGCAATGAGCAGTTCTTC.

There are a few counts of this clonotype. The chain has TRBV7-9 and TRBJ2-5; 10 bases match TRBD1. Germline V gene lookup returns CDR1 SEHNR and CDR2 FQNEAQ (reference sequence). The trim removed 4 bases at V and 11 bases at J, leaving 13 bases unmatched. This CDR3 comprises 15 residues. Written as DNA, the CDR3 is TGTGCCAGCAGCTCCTGGACAGGGGGGCTACGGGAGCAGTACTTC. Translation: CASSSWTGGLREQYF.

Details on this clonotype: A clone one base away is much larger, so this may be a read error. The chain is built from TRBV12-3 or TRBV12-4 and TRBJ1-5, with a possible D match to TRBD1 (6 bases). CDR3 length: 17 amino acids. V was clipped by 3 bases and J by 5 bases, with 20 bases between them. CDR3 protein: CASSFSGRGGWDQPQHF. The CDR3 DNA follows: TGTGCCAGCAGTTTTTCGGGTAGAGGGGGTTGGGATCAGCCCCAGCATTTT.

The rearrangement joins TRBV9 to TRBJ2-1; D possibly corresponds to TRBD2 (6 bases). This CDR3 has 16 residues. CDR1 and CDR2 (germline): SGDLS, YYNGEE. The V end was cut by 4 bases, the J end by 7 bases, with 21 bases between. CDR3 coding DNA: TGTGCCAGCAGCCCATCGGACTATCGTCTGGGGAATGAGCAGTTCTTC. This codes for CASSPSDYRLGNEQFF.

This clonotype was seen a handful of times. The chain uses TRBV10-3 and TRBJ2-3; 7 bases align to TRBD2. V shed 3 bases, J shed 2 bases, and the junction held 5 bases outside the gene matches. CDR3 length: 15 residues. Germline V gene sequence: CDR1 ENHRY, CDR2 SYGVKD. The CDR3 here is CAISDPGGLTDTQYF. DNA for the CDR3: TGTGCCATCAGTGACCCGGGAGGACTCACAGATACGCAGTATTTT.

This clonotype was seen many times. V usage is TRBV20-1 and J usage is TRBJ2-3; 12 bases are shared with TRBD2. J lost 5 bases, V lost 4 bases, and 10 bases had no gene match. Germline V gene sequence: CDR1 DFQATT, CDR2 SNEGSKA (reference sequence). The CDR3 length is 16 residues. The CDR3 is CSATSTSGGSGDTQYF. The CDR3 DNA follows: TGCAGTGCTACTTCGACTAGCGGGGGCTCGGGAGATACGCAGTATTTT.

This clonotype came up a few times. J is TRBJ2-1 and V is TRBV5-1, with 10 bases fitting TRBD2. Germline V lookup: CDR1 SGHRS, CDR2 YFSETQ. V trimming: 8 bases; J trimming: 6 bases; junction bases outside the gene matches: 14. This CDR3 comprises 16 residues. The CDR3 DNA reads TGCGCCAGGATCTCTATTCCCAGCGGGGGGGCCAATGAGCAGTTCTTC. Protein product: CARISIPSGGANEQFF.

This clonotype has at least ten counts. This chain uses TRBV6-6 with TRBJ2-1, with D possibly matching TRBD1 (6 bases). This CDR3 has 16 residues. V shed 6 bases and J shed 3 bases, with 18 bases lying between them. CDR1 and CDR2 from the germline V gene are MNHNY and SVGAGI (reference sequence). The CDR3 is CASRRRSGDLYNEQFF. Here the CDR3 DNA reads TGTGCCAGCAGAAGGAGGTCAGGGGATCTCTACAATGAGCAGTTCTTC.

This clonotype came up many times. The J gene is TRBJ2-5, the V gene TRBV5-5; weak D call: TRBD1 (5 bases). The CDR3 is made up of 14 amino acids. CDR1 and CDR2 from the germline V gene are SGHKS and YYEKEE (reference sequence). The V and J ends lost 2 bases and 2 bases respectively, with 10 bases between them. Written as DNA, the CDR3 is TGTGCCAGCAGCTTACGGCAGGGTCAAGAGACCCAGTACTTC. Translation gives CASSLRQGQETQYF. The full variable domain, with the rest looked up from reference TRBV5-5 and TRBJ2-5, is DAGVTQSPTHLIKTRGQQVTLRCSPISGHKSVSWYQQVLGQGPQFIFQYYEKEERGRGNFPDRFSARQFPNYSSELNVNALLLGDSALYLCASSLRQGQETQYFGPGTRLLVL.

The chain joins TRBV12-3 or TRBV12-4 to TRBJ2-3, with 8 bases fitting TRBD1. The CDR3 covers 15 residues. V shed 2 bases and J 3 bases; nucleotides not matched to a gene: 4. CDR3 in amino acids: CASSLSQGATDTQYF. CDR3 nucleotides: TGTGCCAGCAGTTTATCCCAGGGGGCTACAGATACGCAGTATTTT.

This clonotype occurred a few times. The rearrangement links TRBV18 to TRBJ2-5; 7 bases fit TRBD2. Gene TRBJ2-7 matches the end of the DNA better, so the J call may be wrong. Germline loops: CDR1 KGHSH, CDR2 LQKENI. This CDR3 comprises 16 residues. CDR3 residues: CASSPRTSAGFHEQYF. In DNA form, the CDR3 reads TGTGCCAGCTCACCACGCACTAGCGCGGGTTTCCACGAGCAGTACTTC.

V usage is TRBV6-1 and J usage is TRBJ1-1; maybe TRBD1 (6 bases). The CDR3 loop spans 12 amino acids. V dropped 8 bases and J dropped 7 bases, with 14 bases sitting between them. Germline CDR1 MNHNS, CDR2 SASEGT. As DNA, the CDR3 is TGTGCCAGCCGGTGGGAGGGGGGTGAAGCTTTCTTT. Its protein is CASRWEGGEAFF.

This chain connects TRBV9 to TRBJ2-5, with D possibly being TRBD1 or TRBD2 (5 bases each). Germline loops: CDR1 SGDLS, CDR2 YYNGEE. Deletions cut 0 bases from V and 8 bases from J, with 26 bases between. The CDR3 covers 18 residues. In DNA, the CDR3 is TGTGCCAGCAGCGTAGGGTCCTCCGGAAGCTCCGGGACGGTTACCCAGTACTTC. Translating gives CASSVGSSGSSGTVTQYF.

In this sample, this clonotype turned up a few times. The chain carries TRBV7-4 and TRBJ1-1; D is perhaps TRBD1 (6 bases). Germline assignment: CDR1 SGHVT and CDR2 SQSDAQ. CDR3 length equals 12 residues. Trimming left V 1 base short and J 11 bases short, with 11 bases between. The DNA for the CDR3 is TGTGCCAGCAGCTTAGAGGGGGTGAGGGCTTTCTTT. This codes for CASSLEGVRAFF.

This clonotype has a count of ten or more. The CDR3 DNA reads TGTGCCAGCAGCTTGGGGGGGCGGACCTACAATGAGCAGTTCTTC. It yields the protein CASSLGGRTYNEQFF. The chain links TRBV5-6 to TRBJ2-1; D is perhaps TRBD1 (6 bases). This CDR3 region has 15 residues. The germline CDR1 and CDR2 sequences are SGHDT and YYEEEE. Trimming removed 0 bases at V and 2 bases at J, with 9 bases between.

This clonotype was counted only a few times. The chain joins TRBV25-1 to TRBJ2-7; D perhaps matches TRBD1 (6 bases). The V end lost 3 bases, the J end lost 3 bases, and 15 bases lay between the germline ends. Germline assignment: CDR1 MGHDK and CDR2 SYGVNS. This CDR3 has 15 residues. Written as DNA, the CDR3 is TGTGCCAGCAGTGACCCGACAGGAGGCCTCTACGAGCAGTACTTC. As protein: CASSDPTGGLYEQYF.

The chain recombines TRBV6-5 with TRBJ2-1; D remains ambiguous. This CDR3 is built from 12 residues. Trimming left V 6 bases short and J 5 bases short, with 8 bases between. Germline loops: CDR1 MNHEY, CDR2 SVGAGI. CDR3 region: CASRFGNNEQFF. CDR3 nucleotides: TGTGCCAGCAGGTTCGGTAACAATGAGCAGTTCTTC.

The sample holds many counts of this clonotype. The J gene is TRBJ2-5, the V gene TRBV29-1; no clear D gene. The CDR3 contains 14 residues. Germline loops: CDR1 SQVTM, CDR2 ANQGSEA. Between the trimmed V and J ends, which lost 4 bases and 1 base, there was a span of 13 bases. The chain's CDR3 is CSVAPATGQETQYF. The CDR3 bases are TGCAGCGTTGCCCCTGCGACGGGCCAAGAGACCCAGTACTTC.

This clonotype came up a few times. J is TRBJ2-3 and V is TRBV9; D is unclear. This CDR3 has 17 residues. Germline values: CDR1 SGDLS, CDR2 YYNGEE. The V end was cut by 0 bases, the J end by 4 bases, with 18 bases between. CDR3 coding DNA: TGTGCCAGCAGCGTAGAGAAGGGCGGAGTTAACCCAGATACGCAGTATTTT. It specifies CASSVEKGGVNPDTQYF.

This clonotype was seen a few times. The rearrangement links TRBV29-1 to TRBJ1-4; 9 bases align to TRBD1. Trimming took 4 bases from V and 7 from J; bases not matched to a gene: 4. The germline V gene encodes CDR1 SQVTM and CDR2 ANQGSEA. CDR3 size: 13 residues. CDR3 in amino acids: CSVGTGEGEKLFF. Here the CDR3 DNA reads TGCAGCGTTGGGACAGGGGAGGGTGAAAAACTGTTTTTT. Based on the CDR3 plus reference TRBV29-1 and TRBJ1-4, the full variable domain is SAVISQKPSRDICQRGTSLTIQCQVDSQVTMMFWYRQQPGQSLTLIATANQGSEATYESGFVIDKFPISRPNLTFSTLTVSNMSPEDSSIYLCSVGTGEGEKLFFGSGTQLSVL.

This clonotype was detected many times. CDR3 region: CASSHNHEQYF. Here the CDR3 DNA reads TGTGCCAGCAGTCATAACCACGAGCAGTACTTC. V gene TRBV27 combines with J gene TRBJ2-7, with unresolved D. Trimming left V 5 bases short and J 5 bases short, with 7 bases between. The germline V gene has CDR1 MNHEY and CDR2 SMNVEV (reference sequence). The CDR3 runs 11 residues.